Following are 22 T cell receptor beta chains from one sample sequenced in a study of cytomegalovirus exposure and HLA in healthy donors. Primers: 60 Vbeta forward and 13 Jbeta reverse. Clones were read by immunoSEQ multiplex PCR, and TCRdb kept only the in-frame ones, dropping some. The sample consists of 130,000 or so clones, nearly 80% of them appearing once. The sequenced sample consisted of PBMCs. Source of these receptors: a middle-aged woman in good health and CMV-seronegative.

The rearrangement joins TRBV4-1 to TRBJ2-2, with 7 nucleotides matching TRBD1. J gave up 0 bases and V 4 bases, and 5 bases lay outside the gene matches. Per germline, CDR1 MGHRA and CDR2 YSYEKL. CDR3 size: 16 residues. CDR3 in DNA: TGCGCCAGCAGCCGCAGGGACAGCGCGAACACCGGGGAGCTGTTTTTT. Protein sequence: CASSRRDSANTGELFF.

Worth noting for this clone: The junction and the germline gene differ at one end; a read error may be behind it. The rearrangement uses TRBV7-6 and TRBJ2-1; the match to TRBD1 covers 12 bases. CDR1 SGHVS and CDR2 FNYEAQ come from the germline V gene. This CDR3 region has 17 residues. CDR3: CASSSRDRGRSFNEQFF. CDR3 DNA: TGTGCCAGCAGCTCCCGGGACAGGGGGCGATCCTTCAATGAGCAGTTCTTC.

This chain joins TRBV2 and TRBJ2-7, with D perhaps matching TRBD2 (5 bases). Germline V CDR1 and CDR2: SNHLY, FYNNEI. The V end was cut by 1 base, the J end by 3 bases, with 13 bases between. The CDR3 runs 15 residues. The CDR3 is CASSEGFGVNYEQYF. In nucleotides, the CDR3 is TGTGCCAGCAGTGAAGGATTCGGGGTTAACTACGAGCAGTACTTC.

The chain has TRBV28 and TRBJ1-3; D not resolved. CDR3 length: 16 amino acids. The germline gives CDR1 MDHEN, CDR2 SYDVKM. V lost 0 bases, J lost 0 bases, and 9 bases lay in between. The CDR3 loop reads CASSLWGGSSGNTIYF. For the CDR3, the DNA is TGTGCCAGCAGTTTATGGGGCGGGAGCTCTGGAAACACCATATATTTT.

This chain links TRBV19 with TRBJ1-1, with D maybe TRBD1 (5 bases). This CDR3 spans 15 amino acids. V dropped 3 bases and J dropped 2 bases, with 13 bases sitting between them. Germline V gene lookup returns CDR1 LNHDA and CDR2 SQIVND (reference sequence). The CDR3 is CASSMAGHRNTEAFF. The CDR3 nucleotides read TGTGCCAGTAGTATGGCGGGGCACAGAAACACTGAAGCTTTCTTT.

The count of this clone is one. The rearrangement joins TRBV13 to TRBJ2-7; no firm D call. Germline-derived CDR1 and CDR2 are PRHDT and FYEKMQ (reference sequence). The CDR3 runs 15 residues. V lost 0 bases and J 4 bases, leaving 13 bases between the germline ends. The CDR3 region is CASSLGRRIEYEQYF. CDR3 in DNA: TGTGCCAGCAGCTTAGGGCGGCGTATCGAATACGAGCAGTACTTC.

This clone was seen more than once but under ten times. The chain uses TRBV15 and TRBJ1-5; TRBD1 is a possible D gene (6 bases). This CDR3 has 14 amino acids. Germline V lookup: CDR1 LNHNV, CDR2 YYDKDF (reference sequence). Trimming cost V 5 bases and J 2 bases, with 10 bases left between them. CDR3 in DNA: TGTGCCACCAGCTACTACAGGGGCAATCAGCCCCAGCATTTT. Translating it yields CATSYYRGNQPQHF.

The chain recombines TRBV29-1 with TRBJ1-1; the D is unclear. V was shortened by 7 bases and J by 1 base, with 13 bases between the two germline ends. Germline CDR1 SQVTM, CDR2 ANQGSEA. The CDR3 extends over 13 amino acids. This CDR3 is CSACVTENTEAFF. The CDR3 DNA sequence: TGCAGCGCCTGCGTAACAGAGAACACTGAAGCTTTCTTT.

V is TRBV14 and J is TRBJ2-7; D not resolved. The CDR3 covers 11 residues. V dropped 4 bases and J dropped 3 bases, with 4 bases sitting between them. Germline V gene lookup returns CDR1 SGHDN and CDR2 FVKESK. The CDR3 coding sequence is TGTGCCAGCAGCCTTTACTACGAGCAGTACTTC. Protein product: CASSLYYEQYF.

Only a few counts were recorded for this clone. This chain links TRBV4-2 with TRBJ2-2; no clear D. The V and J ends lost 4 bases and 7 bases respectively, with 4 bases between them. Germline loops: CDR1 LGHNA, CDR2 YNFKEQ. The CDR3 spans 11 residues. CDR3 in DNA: TGTGCCAGCAGCCTCCACGGGGAGCTGTTTTTT. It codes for CASSLHGELFF.

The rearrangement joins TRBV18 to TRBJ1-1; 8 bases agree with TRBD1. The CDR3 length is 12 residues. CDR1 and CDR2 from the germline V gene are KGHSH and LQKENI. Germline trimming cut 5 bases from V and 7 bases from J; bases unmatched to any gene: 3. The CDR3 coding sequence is TGTGCCAGCTCAGGACAGGGAGGTGAAGCTTTCTTT. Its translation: CASSGQGGEAFF.

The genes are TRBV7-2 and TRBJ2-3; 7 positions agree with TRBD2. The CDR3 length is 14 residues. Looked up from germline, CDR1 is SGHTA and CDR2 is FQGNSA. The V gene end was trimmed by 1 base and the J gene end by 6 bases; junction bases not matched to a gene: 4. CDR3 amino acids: CASSLERRGDTQYF. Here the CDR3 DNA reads TGTGCCAGCAGCTTAGAGCGGCGGGGGGATACGCAGTATTTT.

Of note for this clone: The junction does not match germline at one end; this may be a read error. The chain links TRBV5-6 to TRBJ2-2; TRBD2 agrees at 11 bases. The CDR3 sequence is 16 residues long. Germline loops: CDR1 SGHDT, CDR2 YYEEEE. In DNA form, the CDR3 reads TGTGCCGGCAACCTACTAGCGGGAGAGAACACCAGGGAGCTGTTTTTT. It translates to CAGNLLAGENTRELFF.

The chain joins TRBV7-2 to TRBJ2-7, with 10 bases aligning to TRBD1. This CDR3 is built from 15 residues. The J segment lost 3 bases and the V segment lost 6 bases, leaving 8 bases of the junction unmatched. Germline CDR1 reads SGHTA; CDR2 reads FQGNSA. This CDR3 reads CASSRLGQGVYEQYF. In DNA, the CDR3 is TGTGCCAGCAGTCGTTTAGGACAGGGGGTCTACGAGCAGTACTTC.

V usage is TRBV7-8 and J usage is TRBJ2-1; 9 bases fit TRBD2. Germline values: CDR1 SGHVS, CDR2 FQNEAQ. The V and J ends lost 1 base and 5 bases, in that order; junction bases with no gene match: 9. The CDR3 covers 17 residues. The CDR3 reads CASSLGSLAGMHNEQFF. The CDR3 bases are TGTGCCAGCAGCTTAGGGTCCCTAGCGGGAATGCACAATGAGCAGTTCTTC.

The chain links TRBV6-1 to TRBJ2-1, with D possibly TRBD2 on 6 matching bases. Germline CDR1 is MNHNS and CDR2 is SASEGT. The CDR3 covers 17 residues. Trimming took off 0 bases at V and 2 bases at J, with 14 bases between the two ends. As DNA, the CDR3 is TGTGCCAGCAGTGAAGCGGGCCAGCGGGTTCCCTACAATGAGCAGTTCTTC. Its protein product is CASSEAGQRVPYNEQFF.

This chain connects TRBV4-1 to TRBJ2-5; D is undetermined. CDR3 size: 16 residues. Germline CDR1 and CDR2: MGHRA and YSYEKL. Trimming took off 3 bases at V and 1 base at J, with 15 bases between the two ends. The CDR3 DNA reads TGCGCCAGCAGCCACTCTCCGCAGGTTACCCAAGAGACCCAGTACTTC. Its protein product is CASSHSPQVTQETQYF.

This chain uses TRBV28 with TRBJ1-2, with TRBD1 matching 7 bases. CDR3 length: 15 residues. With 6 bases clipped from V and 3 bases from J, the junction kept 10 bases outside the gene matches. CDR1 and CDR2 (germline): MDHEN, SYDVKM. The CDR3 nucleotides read TGTGCCAGCAGCCACAGGGGCGGAGGGTACTATGGCTACACCTTC. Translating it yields CASSHRGGGYYGYTF.

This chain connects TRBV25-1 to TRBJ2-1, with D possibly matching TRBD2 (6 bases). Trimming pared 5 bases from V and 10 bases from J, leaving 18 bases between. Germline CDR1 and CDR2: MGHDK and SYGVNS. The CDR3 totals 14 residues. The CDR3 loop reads CASSRRGPPREQFF. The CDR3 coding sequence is TGTGCCAGCAGTCGGCGGGGTCCTCCCCGCGAGCAGTTCTTC. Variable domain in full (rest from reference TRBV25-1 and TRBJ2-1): EADIYQTPRYLVIGTGKKITLECSQTMGHDKMYWYQQDPGMELHLIHYSYGVNSTEKGDLSSESTVSRIRTEHFPLTLESARPSHTSQYLCASSRRGPPREQFFGPGTRLTVL.

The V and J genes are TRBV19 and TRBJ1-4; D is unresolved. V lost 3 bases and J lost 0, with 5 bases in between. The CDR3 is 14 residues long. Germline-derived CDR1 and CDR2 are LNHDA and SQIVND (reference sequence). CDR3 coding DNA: TGTGCCAGTAGTATCAGTGCAACTAATGAAAAACTGTTTTTT. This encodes CASSISATNEKLFF.

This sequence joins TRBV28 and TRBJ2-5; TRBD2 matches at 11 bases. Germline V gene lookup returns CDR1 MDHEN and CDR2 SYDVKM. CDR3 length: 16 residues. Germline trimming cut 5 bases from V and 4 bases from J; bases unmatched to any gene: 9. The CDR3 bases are TGTGCCAGCAGTCCGGGGACTAGCGGCTTTAGAGAGACCCAGTACTTC. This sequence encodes CASSPGTSGFRETQYF. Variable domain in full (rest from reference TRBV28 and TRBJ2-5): DVKVTQSSRYLVKRTGEKVFLECVQDMDHENMFWYRQDPGLGLRLIYFSYDVKMKEKGDIPEGYSVSREKKERFSLILESASTNQTSMYLCASSPGTSGFRETQYFGPGTRLLVL.

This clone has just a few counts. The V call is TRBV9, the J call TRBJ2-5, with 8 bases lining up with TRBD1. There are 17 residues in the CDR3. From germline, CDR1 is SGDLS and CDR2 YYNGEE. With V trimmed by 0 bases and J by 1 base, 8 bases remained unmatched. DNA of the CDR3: TGTGCCAGCAGCGTAGCGGACAGGGTCATACTCCAAGAGACCCAGTACTTC. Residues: CASSVADRVILQETQYF. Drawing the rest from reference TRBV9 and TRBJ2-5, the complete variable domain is DSGVTQTPKHLITATGQRVTLRCSPRSGDLSVYWYQQSLDQGLQFLIQYYNGEERAKGNILERFSAQQFPDLHSELNLSSLELGDSALYFCASSVADRVILQETQYFGPGTRLLVL.